A selection of T cell receptor beta chains follows, all from one sample in a study of blood T cell repertoires in COVID-19. The method was immunoSEQ multiplex PCR; TCRdb's version includes in-frame clones alone and lacks a portion of them. The profile shows approximately 130,000 clones, more than 75% of them singletons. Sequencing input: peripheral blood. These receptors were taken from a man aged 60-69 years with acute or convalescent COVID-19. Both conserved end residues are part of each CDR3.

16	TRBV24-1	TRBJ2-7	CATSDTTSGSVGEQYF
13	TRBV6-5	TRBJ1-2	CASSPAGSYGYTF
15	TRBV7-9	TRBJ1-4	CASSLYRSTNEKLFF
11	TRBV5-4	TRBJ2-1	CASSLEHEQFF
14	TRBV6-5	TRBJ1-1	CASSYSYRRTEAFF
18	TRBV21-1	TRBJ1-5	CASSKEKQARYSNQPQHF
14	TRBV6-1	TRBJ1-6	CASSEAGVNSPLHF
15	TRBV5-4	TRBJ2-1	CASSYRDSLYNEQFF
16	TRBV15	TRBJ2-5	CATSRGQDRGGETQYF
13	TRBV7-9	TRBJ2-3	CASSSIGSDTQYF
15	TRBV6-1	TRBJ1-5	CASSEAGNYNQPQHF
15	TRBV19	TRBJ1-5	CASSMPGGFFQPQHF
18	TRBV24-1	TRBJ2-6	CATSDMRQESSGANVLTF
16	TRBV10-3	TRBJ2-5	CAISESPGQGGETQYF
13	TRBV7-8	TRBJ1-2	CASTSGFNYGYTF
15	TRBV6-5	TRBJ2-7	CASSYLSGRPYEQYF
14	TRBV9	TRBJ2-7	CASSVGGSGYEQYF
14	TRBV18	TRBJ2-5	CASSRSTGRETQYF
13	TRBV6-4	TRBJ2-7	CASYRVATYEQYF
14	TRBV28	TRBJ2-7	CASSWGGSSYEQYF
15	TRBV5-6	TRBJ2-2	CASSQDRGRSGELFF
14	TRBV7-9	TRBJ2-7	CASSSAGRGDEQYF
14	TRBV7-2	TRBJ2-3	CASSLQRSTDTQYF
14	TRBV6-5	TRBJ2-7	CASSYGVRGSEQYF
14	TRBV19	TRBJ2-7	CASSLMAGLPEQYF
15	TRBV7-2	TRBJ2-7	CASSSTTSGRGEQYF
16	TRBV28	TRBJ2-2	CASTEGRRIRTGELFF
15	TRBV27	TRBJ2-3	CASSSTGASTDTQYF
12	TRBV7-2	TRBJ2-4	CASSLTGDIQYF
16	TRBV2	TRBJ2-1	CASSEAGADRVNEQFF